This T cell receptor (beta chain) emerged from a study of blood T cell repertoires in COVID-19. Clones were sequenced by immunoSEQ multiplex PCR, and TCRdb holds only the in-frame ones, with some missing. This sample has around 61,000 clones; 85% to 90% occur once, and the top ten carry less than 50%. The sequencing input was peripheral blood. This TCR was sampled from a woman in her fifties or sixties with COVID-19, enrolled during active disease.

CDR3: CASSPVTEAGYTF. The CDR3 DNA follows: TGTGCCAGCTCACCAGTCACAGAAGCTGGCTACACCTTC. The J gene is TRBJ1-2, the V gene TRBV18; D is undetermined. Deletions cut 2 bases from V and 7 bases from J, with 11 bases between. Germline V lookup: CDR1 KGHSH, CDR2 LQKENI. The CDR3 extends over 13 amino acids.